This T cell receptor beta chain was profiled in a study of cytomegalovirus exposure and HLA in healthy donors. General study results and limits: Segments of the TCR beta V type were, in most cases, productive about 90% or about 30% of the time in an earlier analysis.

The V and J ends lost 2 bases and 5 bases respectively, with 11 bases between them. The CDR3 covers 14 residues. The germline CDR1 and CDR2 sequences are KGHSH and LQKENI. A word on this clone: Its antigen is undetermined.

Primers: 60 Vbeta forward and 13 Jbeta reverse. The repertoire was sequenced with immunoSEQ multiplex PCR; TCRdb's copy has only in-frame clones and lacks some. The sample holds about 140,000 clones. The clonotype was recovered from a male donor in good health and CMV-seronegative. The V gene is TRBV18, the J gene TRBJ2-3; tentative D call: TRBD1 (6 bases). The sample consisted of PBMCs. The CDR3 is CASSPGKGEDTQYF. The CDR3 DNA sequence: TGTGCCAGCTCACCAGGAAAGGGGGAAGATACGCAGTATTTT.